This entry features one T cell receptor beta chain sequence. These data are taken from a study of control samples from healthy donors and cancer patients. V lost 5 bases, J lost 4 bases, and 8 bases lay in between. This CDR3 has 12 residues. Per the germline V gene, CDR1 is LNHDA and CDR2 is SQIVND (reference sequence). Clones were read by immunoSEQ multiplex PCR, and TCRdb kept only the in-frame ones, dropping some. There are about 79,000 clones in the sample; 80% to 95% occur only once, and roughly 1.2% lies in the top ten. Sequenced material: PBMCs. The chain joins TRBV19 to TRBJ1-1; D ambiguous. This TCR came from a woman aged 35 to 49 with lung cancer. CDR3: CASSPTGTEAFF. CDR3 bases: TGTGCCAGTAGTCCGACCGGCACTGAAGCTTTCTTT.